This record covers a single T cell receptor (beta chain). Its antigen is undetermined. An approximately 10 ml volume of fresh peripheral blood provided the PBMCs. This sample is part of a study of T cells in Graves' hyperthyroidism and ophthalmopathy. V lost 3 bases and J 4 bases, leaving 16 bases between the germline ends. This CDR3 is built from 16 residues. Per the germline V gene, CDR1 is KGHSH and CDR2 is LQKENI. Points from the study as a whole: Most thyroid-expanded clonotypes above 0.001 were also found in blood. In validation, the model predicted ophthalmopathy. These predictions came a median around 5.9 months before onset.

Amplified TCR beta CDR3 regions derived from RNA transcripts. First-round RT-PCR of the TCR CDR3 relied on the HTBI primer set. Via MiXCR, TCRdb re-called the multiplex PCR reads, giving one row per CDR3 protein. The sample has 300,000 to 450,000 distinct CDR3 sequences; about 16% are singletons. Sequencing was performed on blood. The source of this sequence is a woman aged 25 to 39 with Graves' hyperthyroidism. The J gene is TRBJ1-3, the V gene TRBV18; weak D call: TRBD1 (5 bases). The CDR3 region is CASSPDARAGGNTIYF. DNA for the CDR3: TGTGCCAGCTCACCGGACGCCCGGGCAGGGGGAAACACCATATATTTT. The entire variable domain, with the rest obtained from reference TRBV18 and TRBJ1-3, is as follows: NAGVMQNPRHLVRRRGQEARLRCSPMKGHSHVYWYRQLPEEGLKFMVYLQKENIIDESGMPKERFSAEFPKEGPSILRIQQVVRGDSAAYFCASSPDARAGGNTIYFGEGSWLTVV.